This passage covers 26 T cell receptor beta chains from one sample sequenced in a study of blood T cell repertoires in COVID-19. Sequenced by immunoSEQ multiplex PCR; TCRdb stores in-frame clones only, minus some. Of roughly 190,000 clones listed, about nine tenths were seen once; the top ten hold around 1.1%. Sample: peripheral blood. All receptors derive from a man aged 25 to 45 with acute or convalescent COVID-19.

CDR3 amino acids: CASSVLGQFYNEQFF. In DNA, the CDR3 is TGTGCCAGCAGCGTTTTGGGACAATTCTACAATGAGCAGTTCTTC. The chain carries TRBV9 and TRBJ2-1; maybe TRBD1 (6 bases). V dropped 2 bases and J dropped 3 bases, with 12 bases sitting between them. CDR3 length: 15 residues. The germline gives CDR1 SGDLS, CDR2 YYNGEE. Drawing the rest from reference TRBV9 and TRBJ2-1, the complete variable domain is DSGVTQTPKHLITATGQRVTLRCSPRSGDLSVYWYQQSLDQGLQFLIQYYNGEERAKGNILERFSAQQFPDLHSELNLSSLELGDSALYFCASSVLGQFYNEQFFGPGTRLTVL.

This chain links TRBV27 with TRBJ2-3, with 11 bases that match TRBD1. Per the germline V gene, CDR1 is MNHEY and CDR2 is SMNVEV (reference sequence). With V trimmed by 2 bases and J by 4 bases, 2 bases remained unmatched. The length of the CDR3 is 15 residues. This CDR3 is CASSLRGQGADTQYF. Here the CDR3 DNA reads TGTGCCAGCAGTTTAAGGGGACAGGGGGCAGATACGCAGTATTTT.

The gene calls are TRBV19 and TRBJ1-2, with 10 bases identical to TRBD1. This CDR3 is 14 amino acids long. The trim removed 4 bases at V and 6 bases at J, leaving 5 bases unmatched. The germline V gene has CDR1 LNHDA and CDR2 SQIVND (reference sequence). CDR3 sequence: CASSRDRGRDGYTF. In DNA form, the CDR3 reads TGTGCCAGTAGTAGGGACAGGGGACGGGATGGCTACACCTTC. The full variable domain, in which reference TRBV19 and TRBJ1-2 provide the parts outside the CDR3, is DGGITQSPKYLFRKEGQNVTLSCEQNLNHDAMYWYRQDPGQGLRLIYYSQIVNDFQKGDIAEGYSVSREKKESFPLTVTSAQKNPTAFYLCASSRDRGRDGYTFGSGTRLTVV.

This clone was seen only once. The chain links TRBV12-3 or TRBV12-4 to TRBJ1-5; D is uncertain. V lost 7 bases and J lost 8, with 12 bases in between. The CDR3 runs to 12 residues. The DNA for the CDR3 is TGTGCCAGCACAGCGGACGGTAAGCCCCAGCATTTT. Encoded protein: CASTADGKPQHF.

The chain has TRBV28 and TRBJ1-5, with a weak D call TRBD1 (6 bases). This CDR3 contains 15 residues. CDR1 and CDR2 from the germline V gene are MDHEN and SYDVKM. V shed 7 bases and J shed 5 bases, with 18 bases lying between them. In nucleotides, the CDR3 is TGTGCCAGCAAACCTCAGGGGCCCCTTTATCAGCCCCAGCATTTT. This sequence encodes CASKPQGPLYQPQHF.

Details on this clone: Lacking the conserved final phenylalanine or tryptophan, this CDR3 likely reflects a read error. The DNA is left out, because the CDR3 cannot be placed on it with certainty; the CDR3 is given as TCRdb lists it. The chain has TRBV20-1 and TRBJ1-2; the listed D gene, TRBD1, was not tested against the DNA. The CDR3 is 9 residues long, ends included. CDR1 is DFQATT and CDR2 is SNEGSKA in the germline V gene (reference sequence). The CDR3 spells CSAITDTLG.

This clone was recorded a few times. CDR3 in amino acids: CASSPRVGRDVLGYTF. For the CDR3, the DNA is TGTGCCAGCAGTCCCCGCGTAGGGAGGGACGTATTGGGCTACACCTTC. This chain joins TRBV28 and TRBJ1-2; tentatively, D is TRBD1 (5 bases). Between the trimmed V and J ends, which lost 5 bases and 8 bases, there was a span of 24 bases. CDR1 and CDR2 from the germline V gene are MDHEN and SYDVKM. The CDR3 spans 16 residues.

This rearrangement joins TRBV5-1 to TRBJ2-7, with 10 positions matching TRBD1. J lost 3 bases, V lost 0 bases, and 0 bases had no gene match. CDR1 and CDR2 (germline): SGHRS, YFSETQ. CDR3 length equals 14 residues. In nucleotides, the CDR3 is TGCGCCAGCAGCTTGGGGACAGGGGGCTACGAGCAGTACTTC. This gives the protein CASSLGTGGYEQYF.

The gene calls are TRBV4-2 and TRBJ1-1; D gene unclear. V lost 3 bases and J 1 base, leaving 6 bases between the germline ends. Looked up from germline, CDR1 is LGHNA and CDR2 is YNFKEQ. The CDR3 spans 13 residues. In DNA, the CDR3 is TGTGCCAGCAGCCACACGGGGAACACTGAAGCTTTCTTT. The encoded protein is CASSHTGNTEAFF.

A word on this clone: Other DNA sequences in this sample translate to the same CDR3. The chain has TRBV30 and TRBJ1-3, with D possibly TRBD1 on 6 matching bases. The germline V gene has CDR1 GTSNPN and CDR2 SVGIG (reference sequence). The V end lost 5 bases, the J end lost 0 bases, and 8 bases lay between the germline ends. The CDR3 consists of 13 residues. CDR3: CAWDRNSGNTIYF. As DNA, the CDR3 is TGTGCCTGGGACAGGAACTCTGGAAACACCATATATTTT.

The chain combines TRBV6-4 with TRBJ1-6; TRBD1 is a possible D gene (5 bases). CDR1 is MRHNA, CDR2 SNTAGT, per germline. V lost 11 bases and J 8 bases, leaving 19 bases between the germline ends. The CDR3 runs 14 residues. The CDR3 region has the DNA TGTGCCGACGAGGGTCGCTCGGGGGATTCACCCCTCCACTTT. Translated: CADEGRSGDSPLHF.

This clone has more than one count but fewer than ten. The V gene is TRBV20-1, the J gene TRBJ1-1; D uncertain. V lost 3 bases, J lost 1 base, and 9 bases lay in between. This CDR3 contains 13 residues. Germline V lookup: CDR1 DFQATT, CDR2 SNEGSKA (reference sequence). The CDR3 DNA is TGCAGTGCTAGTCGCCGGTGGAACACTGAAGCTTTCTTT. Encoded protein: CSASRRWNTEAFF.

This clone was recorded once. J is TRBJ2-3 and V is TRBV7-2; no firm D call. The CDR3 extends over 14 amino acids. Germline V gene lookup returns CDR1 SGHTA and CDR2 FQGNSA. Deletions cut 5 bases from V and 0 bases from J, with 9 bases between. The CDR3 bases are TGTGCCAGCAGCCGTCGAGTTAGCACAGATACGCAGTATTTT. Translation: CASSRRVSTDTQYF.

The chain has TRBV3-1 (or the pseudogene TRBV3-2) and TRBJ2-7; D is possibly TRBD2 (6 bases). Trimming shortened V by 2 bases and J by 4 bases, and 15 bases separated the two germline ends. CDR3 length: 15 amino acids. Germline values: CDR1 LGHDT, CDR2 YNNKEL (reference sequence). Here the CDR3 reads CASSQRDGGPYEQYF. The CDR3 DNA reads TGTGCCAGCAGCCAAAGGGACGGAGGGCCTTACGAGCAGTACTTC.

This chain links TRBV28 with TRBJ2-1, with a weak D call TRBD2 (6 bases). From germline, CDR1 is MDHEN and CDR2 SYDVKM. V was shortened by 7 bases and J by 6 bases, with 13 bases between the two germline ends. This CDR3 is 13 amino acids long. CDR3: CASMRLGANEQFF. The CDR3 DNA is TGTGCCAGCATGAGACTAGGGGCCAATGAGCAGTTCTTC.

This chain connects TRBV10-1 to TRBJ2-2, with TRBD1 identical over 8 bases. Per the germline V gene, CDR1 is WNHNN and CDR2 is SYGVQD (reference sequence). This CDR3 is built from 15 residues. Trimming at V came to 5 bases and at J to 5 bases, leaving 7 bases not matched to a gene. CDR3 in amino acids: CASSLRTGQTGELFF. The CDR3 coding sequence is TGCGCCAGCAGTCTCCGGACAGGGCAAACCGGGGAGCTGTTTTTT.

This sequence joins TRBV9 and TRBJ1-1; possible D gene TRBD1, 5 bases. The germline CDR1 and CDR2 sequences are SGDLS and YYNGEE. V was clipped by 3 bases and J by 11 bases, with 20 bases between them. This CDR3 region has 14 residues. CDR3: CASSASLGGRWAFF. The CDR3, as DNA: TGTGCCAGCAGCGCATCCCTCGGGGGTCGCTGGGCTTTCTTT.

V usage is TRBV27 and J usage is TRBJ2-7; weak D call: TRBD2 (6 bases). The length of the CDR3 is 14 residues. V lost 5 bases to trimming and J lost 2 bases, with 13 bases between them. Germline-derived CDR1 and CDR2 are MNHEY and SMNVEV (reference sequence). The CDR3 here is CASSPGTSPYEQYF. The CDR3 DNA sequence: TGTGCCAGCAGTCCCGGGACTTCCCCCTACGAGCAGTACTTC.

The V gene is TRBV6-5, the J gene TRBJ1-5; weak D call: TRBD1 (5 bases). The V end lost 0 bases, the J end lost 3 bases, and 12 bases lay between the germline ends. Per the germline V gene, CDR1 is MNHEY and CDR2 is SVGAGI. CDR3 size: 16 residues. In DNA, the CDR3 is TGTGCCAGCAGTTACTCGGCAGGGCCCTACAATCAGCCCCAGCATTTT. Its translation is CASSYSAGPYNQPQHF.

V usage is TRBV18 and J usage is TRBJ1-6; no clear D gene. The germline V gene has CDR1 KGHSH and CDR2 LQKENI. This CDR3 is built from 14 residues. With 3 bases removed from V and 9 bases from J, the gap between germline ends came to 12 bases. DNA of the CDR3: TGTGCCAGCTCACCTAAGACGGGTGGTTCACCCCTCCACTTT. It translates to CASSPKTGGSPLHF.

The V call is TRBV27, the J call TRBJ1-5; 8 bases align to TRBD1. CDR3 length equals 14 residues. Losses at the gene ends were 8 bases for V and 2 bases for J; bases not matched to a gene: 5. Germline V lookup: CDR1 MNHEY, CDR2 SMNVEV (reference sequence). The CDR3 bases are TGTGCCAGCGCCGACAGGGGAGGCAATCAGCCCCAGCATTTT. Translated, it gives CASADRGGNQPQHF.

The chain uses TRBV14 and TRBJ1-1, with TRBD1 matching 11 bases. The germline V gene encodes CDR1 SGHDN and CDR2 FVKESK. J gave up 4 bases and V 4 bases, and 11 bases lay outside the gene matches. The CDR3 extends over 17 amino acids. CDR3 in DNA: TGTGCCAGCAGCCGAGAGATCGGCGGGACAGGGGGCACTGAAGCTTTCTTT. It translates to CASSREIGGTGGTEAFF.

V gene TRBV6-5 combines with J gene TRBJ1-5; D unclear. The CDR3 is made up of 12 amino acids. V lost 3 bases and J 11 bases, leaving 11 bases between the germline ends. From germline, CDR1 is MNHEY and CDR2 SVGAGI. The CDR3 protein is CASSYPGGAQHF. The CDR3 DNA follows: TGTGCCAGCAGTTATCCAGGAGGTGCCCAGCATTTT.

The chain has TRBV10-1 and TRBJ2-1, with a tentative D call TRBD2 (7 bases). V was clipped by 6 bases and J by 5 bases, with 11 bases between them. Germline V gene sequence: CDR1 WNHNN, CDR2 SYGVQD (reference sequence). The CDR3 spans 13 residues. CDR3 DNA sequence: TGCGCCAGCAGGGGGGGGCTACACAATGAGCAGTTCTTC. It is translated as CASRGGLHNEQFF.

This CDR3 reads CASGVSGGAFTDTQYF. DNA of the CDR3: TGTGCCAGCGGCGTTAGCGGGGGGGCATTCACAGATACGCAGTATTTT. The rearrangement joins TRBV28 to TRBJ2-3; 11 bases match TRBD2. V gave up 8 bases and J gave up 2 bases; unmatched junction bases: 9. This CDR3 region has 16 residues. Germline-derived CDR1 and CDR2 are MDHEN and SYDVKM.

The chain couples TRBV9 to TRBJ2-1; 7 nucleotides match TRBD1. The V gene's germline CDR1 is SGDLS and CDR2 YYNGEE. CDR3 length equals 13 residues. The V gene end was trimmed by 4 bases and the J gene end by 12 bases; junction bases not matched to a gene: 10. The CDR3 DNA sequence: TGTGCCAGCAGCCCACTCGAAGGGACAGCGCAGTTCTTC. Translating gives CASSPLEGTAQFF.